This TCR beta chain is from a study of brain T cells in children with intractable seizures. The study's findings and limits: Patients' HCMV serostatus was unknown; virus specificity rests on CDR3 similarity alone. Absence of clones before surgery may stem from lower sequencing depth.

This clone was seen once. Its target is unknown. The ends were cut back, 5 bases at V and 1 base at J, with 12 bases in the middle. Germline V gene data show CDR1 as SGHTA and CDR2 as FQGNSA. The CDR3 is 14 residues long. Only cases whose brain tissue showed the highest T cell transcript signatures were sequenced. The table came from immunoSEQ multiplex PCR; TCRdb's copy has only in-frame clones and leaves some out. Of 110,000 or so clones listed, 85% to 95% were seen once; the top ten hold around 4.1%. The input for sequencing was peripheral blood, taken at surgery. The gene calls are TRBV7-2 and TRBJ2-7, with D possibly called TRBD1 or TRBD2 (5 bases each). The sequence was collected from a boy in the first two years of life with hemimegalencephaly and intractable seizures. As DNA, the CDR3 is TGTGCCAGCAGCGCCGGGGCCCCATCCTACGAGCAGTACTTC. As protein: CASSAGAPSYEQYF.